One and the same sample provided the 12 T cell receptor beta chains below, sequenced in a study of blood T cell repertoires in COVID-19. This table comes from immunoSEQ multiplex PCR, and its TCRdb copy is limited to in-frame clones, with some not included. The table includes about 59,000 clones, approximately 90% detected once. Material: peripheral blood. All receptors derive from a man older than 75 with acute or convalescent COVID-19.

The chain uses TRBV11-2 and TRBJ1-4; weak D call: TRBD1 (6 bases). This CDR3 is built from 14 residues. Trimming cost V 0 bases and J 5 bases, with 7 bases left between them. Germline CDR1 reads SGHAT; CDR2 reads FQNNGV. This CDR3 reads CASSLDRGNEKLFF. The CDR3 DNA is TGTGCCAGCAGCTTAGACAGGGGCAATGAAAAACTGTTTTTT.

This chain links TRBV6-5 with TRBJ1-1; the D gene is possibly TRBD1 (5 bases). The V and J ends lost 7 bases and 4 bases respectively, with 19 bases between them. CDR1 is MNHEY and CDR2 is SVGAGI in the germline V gene. CDR3 length: 15 amino acids. CDR3 nucleotides: TGTGCCAGCAAGCCCCCTTCAGGGCCTGGCACTGAAGCTTTCTTT. Amino acid sequence: CASKPPSGPGTEAFF.

V gene TRBV27 combines with J gene TRBJ2-7, with 7 bases aligning to TRBD1. The trim removed 2 bases at V and 4 bases at J, leaving 2 bases unmatched. The germline V gene encodes CDR1 MNHEY and CDR2 SMNVEV (reference sequence). This CDR3 has 13 residues. CDR3 nucleotide sequence: TGTGCCAGCAGTTTAATCAGGGGGTACGAGCAGTACTTC. It encodes CASSLIRGYEQYF.

This chain joins TRBV6-1 and TRBJ2-5; 9 nucleotides align to TRBD2. CDR3 length: 16 residues. CDR1 and CDR2 from the germline V gene are MNHNS and SASEGT. Trimming removed 3 bases from V and 2 bases from J; junction bases left unmatched: 7. Written as DNA, the CDR3 is TGTGCCAGCAGTGAGTTAGCGGGGGAGGTTCAAGAGACCCAGTACTTC. Translating gives CASSELAGEVQETQYF.

The genes are TRBV5-4 and TRBJ1-4; D ambiguous. The CDR3 has 17 residues. Germline lookup yields CDR1 SGHNT and CDR2 YYREEE (reference sequence). Trimming stripped 3 bases from V and 2 bases from J, with 17 bases between. CDR3 nucleotides: TGTGCCAGCAGCTCCCTAGCGGCCGCGAGGACTAATGAAAAACTGTTTTTT. It codes for CASSSLAAARTNEKLFF.

The J gene is TRBJ2-2, the V gene TRBV19; maybe TRBD1 (5 bases). CDR1 is LNHDA, CDR2 SQIVND, per germline (reference sequence). This CDR3 has 14 residues. CDR3 DNA: TGTGCGTCCCAAAGGGGCTCGGTCACCGGGGAGCTGTTTTTT. Translating it yields CASQRGSVTGELFF.

The CDR3 here is CASSLSLGGNTEAFF. CDR3 nucleotides: TGTGCCAGCAGCCTATCCCTGGGGGGGAACACTGAAGCTTTCTTT. J is TRBJ1-1 and V is TRBV14, with D possibly being TRBD1 (5 bases). CDR1 SGHDN and CDR2 FVKESK come from the germline V gene. The CDR3 has 15 residues. V lost 4 bases, J lost 1 base, and 13 bases lay in between.

The chain is built from TRBV18 and TRBJ2-3; possibly TRBD2 for D (7 bases). Trimming removed 3 bases at V and 5 bases at J, with 15 bases between. The germline V gene has CDR1 KGHSH and CDR2 LQKENI. CDR3 length: 15 residues. The CDR3 sequence is CASSPRGGAGDTQYF. As DNA, the CDR3 is TGTGCCAGCTCACCCCGAGGGGGGGCGGGAGATACGCAGTATTTT.

The chain is built from TRBV2 and TRBJ1-4, with a tentative D call TRBD1 (5 bases). The V and J ends lost 5 bases and 8 bases respectively, with 18 bases between them. Germline CDR1 is SNHLY and CDR2 is FYNNEI. This CDR3 spans 15 amino acids. The CDR3 nucleotides read TGTGCCAGCAGTTATCTGGAGGGGCGGGGGGAAAAACTGTTTTTT. Protein sequence: CASSYLEGRGEKLFF.

The rearrangement uses TRBV6-5 and TRBJ1-6; the match to TRBD1 covers 7 bases. With 6 bases clipped from V and 6 bases from J, the junction kept 8 bases outside the gene matches. In germline, CDR1 is MNHEY, CDR2 SVGAGI. This CDR3 comprises 15 residues. The chain's CDR3 is CASSRQGTLNSPLHF. CDR3 coding DNA: TGTGCCAGCAGCCGACAGGGAACTCTTAATTCACCCCTCCACTTT.

The CDR3 DNA reads as TGTGCCAGCAGCCAGGCCCTTCGACAGGGTACGAACACTGAAGCTTTCTTT. Translating it yields CASSQALRQGTNTEAFF. This chain joins TRBV4-2 and TRBJ1-1; 7 nucleotides match TRBD1. The V and J ends lost 3 bases and 1 base, in that order; junction bases with no gene match: 11. The CDR3 has 17 residues. The germline CDR1 and CDR2 sequences are LGHNA and YNFKEQ.

This clone occurred once. V and J are TRBV7-8 and TRBJ2-2; no clear D gene. Germline CDR1 and CDR2: SGHVS and FQNEAQ. CDR3 size: 14 residues. Between the trimmed V and J ends, which lost 3 bases and 2 bases, there was a span of 7 bases. The DNA for the CDR3 is TGTGCCAGCAGCTTGTTTACTAACACCGGGGAGCTGTTTTTT. Protein product: CASSLFTNTGELFF.